This passage covers 26 T cell receptor beta chains from one sample sequenced in a study of shared T cell receptors in the human thymus. Measured with immunoSEQ multiplex PCR; TCRdb has only the in-frame clones, and not every one. The sample consists of approximately 490,000 clones, approximately 80% of them appearing once. These sequences were also reported in another study, on human thymus T cells.

Sequencing input: thymocytes. The receptors shown here come from a boy under three years old with a congenital heart defect.

V is TRBV5-6 and J is TRBJ2-1; D is possibly TRBD2 (6 bases). CDR3 length: 15 amino acids. Trimming cost V 2 bases and J 3 bases, with 12 bases left between them. Germline-derived CDR1 and CDR2 are SGHDT and YYEEEE. The CDR3 loop reads CASSFAGTFYNEQFF. In DNA form, the CDR3 reads TGTGCCAGCAGCTTCGCCGGGACTTTCTACAATGAGCAGTTCTTC.

The V call is TRBV29-1, the J call TRBJ2-1, with a possible D match to TRBD1 (5 bases). CDR1 is SQVTM, CDR2 ANQGSEA, per germline. V was cut by 0 bases and J by 6 bases, with 36 bases left in between. The CDR3 consists of 22 residues. This chain's CDR3 is CSVEDLQWGLQWWTPFRNEQFF. In nucleotides, the CDR3 is TGCAGCGTTGAAGATCTACAATGGGGCTTACAATGGTGGACCCCCTTCCGCAATGAGCAGTTCTTC.

The chain joins TRBV13 to TRBJ2-7; possibly TRBD1 for D (7 bases). Germline loops: CDR1 PRHDT, CDR2 FYEKMQ (reference sequence). With 5 bases removed from V and 7 bases from J, the gap between germline ends came to 18 bases. The CDR3 sequence is 14 residues long. DNA for the CDR3: TGTGCCAGCAGCCCCCAGGGGGTCGGGGGTGAGCAGTACTTC. Its protein is CASSPQGVGGEQYF.

In its sample, this clone was seen once. The junction does not match germline at one end; this may be a read error. This chain links TRBV5-1 with TRBJ1-2; 12 bases map to TRBD1. This CDR3 is built from 18 residues. Germline CDR1 and CDR2: SGHRS and YFSETQ. The CDR3 nucleotides read TGCGCCAGCAGCAGGGGGCCGGGACAGGGGGCGGCCCGCTATGGCTACCCCTTC. Translating gives CASSRGPGQGAARYGYPF.

In this sample, this clone turned up a few times. This rearrangement joins TRBV4-2 to TRBJ2-7, with TRBD1 identical over 10 bases. Trimming removed 0 bases from V and 6 bases from J; junction bases left unmatched: 5. The germline CDR1 and CDR2 sequences are LGHNA and YNFKEQ. CDR3 size: 15 residues. The CDR3 DNA reads as TGTGCCAGCAGCCAAGACCGACAGGGGGCGGGCGAGCAGTACTTC. Its protein product is CASSQDRQGAGEQYF.

The chain links TRBV7-8 to TRBJ1-3; unclear D gene. Germline CDR1 is SGHVS and CDR2 is FQNEAQ. V was shortened by 11 bases and J by 0 bases, with 14 bases between the two germline ends. The CDR3 runs 14 residues. As DNA, the CDR3 is TGTGCCTCCTACGGGGAGGGCTCTGGAAACACCATATATTTT. Amino acids: CASYGEGSGNTIYF.

The gene calls are TRBV4-3 and TRBJ2-3; 8 bases are a match to TRBD2. Germline-derived CDR1 and CDR2 are LGHNA and YSLEER. V trimming: 2 bases; J trimming: 2 bases; junction bases outside the gene matches: 6. The CDR3 spans 16 residues. In DNA, the CDR3 is TGCGCCAGCAGCCAACTCGGGAGGGTTCCCACAGATACGCAGTATTTT. This translates into CASSQLGRVPTDTQYF.

The V and J genes are TRBV7-2 and TRBJ1-4; possibly TRBD1 for D (5 bases). The V end lost 3 bases, the J end lost 3 bases, and 8 bases lay between the germline ends. Germline CDR1 reads SGHTA; CDR2 reads FQGNSA. This CDR3 has 14 amino acids. CDR3 bases: TGTGCCAGCAGCTTCAGGGAGGCTAATGAAAAACTGTTTTTT. Its protein is CASSFREANEKLFF.

This chain uses TRBV6-4 with TRBJ2-7; maybe TRBD1 (5 bases). CDR3 length equals 13 residues. The V gene's germline CDR1 is MRHNA and CDR2 SNTAGT. V was shortened by 10 bases and J by 2 bases, with 15 bases between the two germline ends. CDR3 amino acids: CANSQDTTYEQYF. CDR3 nucleotide sequence: TGTGCCAACAGCCAGGACACAACCTACGAGCAGTACTTC.

This chain joins TRBV11-2 and TRBJ2-7; a weak D match, TRBD1 (5 bases). The CDR3 is 14 amino acids. Between the trimmed V and J ends, which lost 1 base and 3 bases, there was a span of 10 bases. Germline CDR1 is SGHAT and CDR2 is FQNNGV. This chain's CDR3 is CASSLGQWNYEQYF. The CDR3 DNA follows: TGTGCCAGCAGCTTAGGACAGTGGAACTACGAGCAGTACTTC. The full variable domain, its missing parts supplied by reference TRBV11-2 and TRBJ2-7, is EAGVAQSPRYKIIEKRQSVAFWCNPISGHATLYWYQQILGQGPKLLIQFQNNGVVDDSQLPKDRFSAERLKGVDSTLKIQPAKLEDSAVYLCASSLGQWNYEQYFGPGTRLTVT.

The V and J genes are TRBV13 and TRBJ2-3, with D tentatively TRBD2 (5 bases). Germline loops: CDR1 PRHDT, CDR2 FYEKMQ (reference sequence). V shed 5 bases and J shed 1 base, with 16 bases lying between them. The CDR3 runs to 16 residues. The CDR3 nucleotides are TGTGCCAGCAGCCCAGTGGGAGTTAAGGGCACAGATACGCAGTATTTT. Translation gives CASSPVGVKGTDTQYF. Together with reference TRBV13 and TRBJ2-3, the CDR3 gives the full variable domain: AAGVIQSPRHLIKEKRETATLKCYPIPRHDTVYWYQQGPGQDPQFLISFYEKMQSDKGSIPDRFSAQQFSDYHSELNMSSLELGDSALYFCASSPVGVKGTDTQYFGPGTRLTVL.

This chain uses TRBV28 with TRBJ1-1, with TRBD1 matching over 9 bases. The junction had 4 bases not matched to a gene; V was cut back by 7 bases and J by 4 bases. This CDR3 contains 13 residues. Germline V lookup: CDR1 MDHEN, CDR2 SYDVKM. The CDR3 DNA follows: TGTGCCAGCACCCAACAGGGGGCCACTGAAGCTTTCTTT. Translating gives CASTQQGATEAFF. The variable domain in full, completed from reference TRBV28 and TRBJ1-1, reads DVKVTQSSRYLVKRTGEKVFLECVQDMDHENMFWYRQDPGLGLRLIYFSYDVKMKEKGDIPEGYSVSREKKERFSLILESASTNQTSMYLCASTQQGATEAFFGQGTRLTVV.

This rearrangement joins TRBV5-1 to TRBJ1-5; D is possibly TRBD1 (6 bases). CDR3 length equals 15 residues. The germline gives CDR1 SGHRS, CDR2 YFSETQ. Trimming pared 6 bases from V and 7 bases from J, leaving 20 bases between. CDR3 protein: CASKAKGGEKQPQHF. DNA for the CDR3: TGCGCCAGCAAAGCGAAGGGGGGGGAGAAGCAGCCCCAGCATTTT. The full variable domain, completed using reference TRBV5-1 and TRBJ1-5, is KAGVTQTPRYLIKTRGQQVTLSCSPISGHRSVSWYQQTPGQGLQFLFEYFSETQRNKGNFPGRFSGRQFSNSRSEMNVSTLELGDSALYLCASKAKGGEKQPQHFGDGTRLSIL.

This sequence joins TRBV29-1 and TRBJ2-7; D might be TRBD2 (6 bases). V was cut by 0 bases and J by 2 bases, with 14 bases left in between. The CDR3 covers 15 residues. The germline CDR1 and CDR2 sequences are SQVTM and ANQGSEA. The CDR3 loop reads CSVEDSDGGTYEQYF. The CDR3 bases are TGCAGCGTTGAAGATTCCGATGGAGGGACCTACGAGCAGTACTTC.

The chain carries TRBV7-9 and TRBJ1-6, with D tentatively TRBD1 (5 bases). The V gene's germline CDR1 is SEHNR and CDR2 FQNEAQ (reference sequence). This CDR3 region has 13 residues. The germline V and J ends were trimmed by 1 base and 7 bases, with 5 bases remaining between them. CDR3 coding DNA: TGTGCCAGCAGCTTAGGGGGCAATTCACCCCTCCACTTT. Translated, it gives CASSLGGNSPLHF.

The CDR3 spells CASSPKKGEREGPIRANVLTF. CDR3 nucleotide sequence: TGTGCCAGCAGCCCTAAAAAGGGGGAGCGGGAGGGCCCAATCCGGGCCAACGTCCTGACTTTC. The rearrangement uses TRBV13 and TRBJ2-6; the match to TRBD2 covers 10 bases. Germline loops: CDR1 PRHDT, CDR2 FYEKMQ (reference sequence). V lost 5 bases to trimming and J lost 5 bases; unmatched junction nucleotides: 21. CDR3 size: 21 residues.

The chain couples TRBV4-2 to TRBJ2-4, with 12 bases matching TRBD2. Germline CDR1 and CDR2: LGHNA and YNFKEQ. The CDR3 length is 20 residues. Unmatched junction bases numbered 14, after V lost 2 bases and J lost 3 bases. CDR3 in DNA: TGTGCCAGCAGCCAACCTCGCCTAGCGGGAGGGCCACGGGTCAAAAACATTCAGTACTTC. This codes for CASSQPRLAGGPRVKNIQYF.

This rearrangement joins TRBV30 to TRBJ2-3, with TRBD2 matching over 10 bases. This CDR3 spans 16 amino acids. The ends lost 3 bases at V and 3 bases at J; junction bases unmatched: 9. Germline CDR1 GTSNPN, CDR2 SVGIG (reference sequence). The CDR3 DNA reads TGTGCCTGGAGAAAGCCTAGCGGGAGTGAAACAGATACGCAGTATTTT. As protein: CAWRKPSGSETDTQYF.

The V gene is TRBV7-3, the J gene TRBJ1-1; 12 positions agree with TRBD1. This CDR3 is built from 14 residues. V dropped 5 bases and J dropped 8; count of bases not matched to a gene: 6. In germline, CDR1 is SGHTA, CDR2 FQGTGA. The CDR3 loop reads CASSPSGTGGEAFF. CDR3 bases: TGTGCCAGCAGCCCCTCCGGGACAGGGGGCGAAGCTTTCTTT.

The CDR3 is CASSSPVQPQHF. In nucleotides, the CDR3 is TGTGCCAGTTCTAGCCCAGTTCAGCCCCAGCATTTT. The chain recombines TRBV19 with TRBJ1-5; D not resolved. V was shortened by 8 bases and J by 6 bases, with 11 bases between the two germline ends. The CDR3 has 12 residues. Germline-derived CDR1 and CDR2 are LNHDA and SQIVND (reference sequence).

The V gene is TRBV28, the J gene TRBJ2-2; 8 bases line up with TRBD1. CDR1 and CDR2 (germline): MDHEN, SYDVKM. V shed 3 bases and J 1 base; nucleotides not matched to a gene: 4. The CDR3 length is 16 residues. This CDR3 is CASSLIGTGNTGELFF. CDR3 in DNA: TGTGCCAGCAGTTTGATTGGGACAGGGAACACCGGGGAGCTGTTTTTT.

The rearrangement uses TRBV14 and TRBJ1-4; D remains unclear. The V gene's germline CDR1 is SGHDN and CDR2 FVKESK. CDR3 length: 13 residues. The germline V and J ends were trimmed by 4 bases and 5 bases, with 8 bases remaining between them. The CDR3 DNA reads as TGTGCCAGCAGCCGAGGATCGAATGAAAAACTGTTTTTT. Its protein is CASSRGSNEKLFF. The variable domain in full, completed from reference TRBV14 and TRBJ1-4, reads EAGVTQFPSHSVIEKGQTVTLRCDPISGHDNLYWYRRVMGKEIKFLLHFVKESKQDESGMPNNRFLAERTGGTYSTLKVQPAELEDSGVYFCASSRGSNEKLFFGSGTQLSVL.

The chain joins TRBV7-9 to TRBJ1-2, with D perhaps TRBD1 (5 bases). The CDR3 has 19 amino acids. Germline-derived CDR1 and CDR2 are SEHNR and FQNEAQ (reference sequence). V shed 2 bases and J shed 4 bases, with 26 bases lying between them. CDR3 protein: CASSLRAGPPDDSPYGYTF. As DNA, the CDR3 is TGTGCCAGCAGCTTAAGAGCAGGGCCTCCGGATGATAGTCCCTATGGCTACACCTTC.

The sample holds one count of this clone. This chain links TRBV19 with TRBJ2-7; possibly TRBD2 for D (6 bases). Trimming left V 3 bases short and J 1 base short, with 13 bases between. The length of the CDR3 is 15 residues. Germline CDR1 reads LNHDA; CDR2 reads SQIVND (reference sequence). As DNA, the CDR3 is TGTGCCAGTAGTATCAAAGGAGGGAGGTCCTACGAGCAGTACTTC. Amino acid sequence: CASSIKGGRSYEQYF.

The chain has TRBV7-7 and TRBJ2-7; no definite D call. This CDR3 comprises 13 residues. Germline V lookup: CDR1 SSHAT, CDR2 FNYEAQ (reference sequence). CDR3 sequence reads: CATAPPGSYEQYF. The CDR3 bases are TGTGCTACCGCCCCCCCGGGCTCCTACGAGCAGTACTTC.

This chain connects TRBV6-1 to TRBJ2-7; perhaps TRBD1 as D (6 bases). V was trimmed by 2 bases and J by 3 bases, leaving 14 bases between them. From germline, CDR1 is MNHNS and CDR2 SASEGT. The CDR3 is 15 residues long. DNA of the CDR3: TGTGCCAGCAGTGAACAGGGGAAGGTAGGCTACGAGCAGTACTTC. Protein sequence: CASSEQGKVGYEQYF.